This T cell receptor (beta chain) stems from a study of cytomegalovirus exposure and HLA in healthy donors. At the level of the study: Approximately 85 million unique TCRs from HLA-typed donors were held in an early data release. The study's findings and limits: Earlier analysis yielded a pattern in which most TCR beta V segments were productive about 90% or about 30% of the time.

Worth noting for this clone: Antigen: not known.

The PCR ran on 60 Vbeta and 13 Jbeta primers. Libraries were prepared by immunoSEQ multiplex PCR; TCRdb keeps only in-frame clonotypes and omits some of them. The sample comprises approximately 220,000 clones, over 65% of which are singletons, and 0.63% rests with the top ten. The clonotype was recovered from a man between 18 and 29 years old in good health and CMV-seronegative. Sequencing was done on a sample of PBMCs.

CDR3 loop: CASSRDSTNYGYTF. The CDR3 DNA follows: TGTGCCAGCAGCAGGGACAGCACTAACTATGGCTACACCTTC. The rearrangement joins TRBV28 to TRBJ1-2; 7 bases match TRBD1. The germline gives CDR1 MDHEN, CDR2 SYDVKM. V trimming: 6 bases; J trimming: 0 bases; junction bases outside the gene matches: 4. The CDR3 totals 14 residues.